This note documents a single T cell receptor beta chain sequence. The data stem from a study of blood T cell repertoires in COVID-19. About the research overall: COVID-19 samples collected from the United States, Italy and Spain covered acute and convalescent phases.

This CDR3 is 16 amino acids long. Germline CDR1 is SGHTA and CDR2 is FQGTGA. Trimming shortened V by 2 bases and J by 5 bases, and 17 bases separated the two germline ends. The authors' processing: Reference gene primers were amplified, and this amplification served to estimate nucleated cell counts. Produced via immunoSEQ multiplex PCR; TCRdb's table is partial and in-frame only. The V and J calls and clone size come from that table; D and trimming were worked out from the DNA. This table holds about 210,000 clones, 70% to 85% found once. This clonotype was obtained from a woman older than 75 with COVID-19, enrolled during active disease. Sequenced material: peripheral blood. V and J are TRBV7-3 and TRBJ2-3; a weak D match, TRBD1 (6 bases). The CDR3 region is CASSLSGTPNGDTQYF. In DNA form, the CDR3 reads TGTGCCAGCAGCTTATCCGGGACACCAAACGGAGATACGCAGTATTTT.